The source of this TCR beta chain is a study of blood T cell repertoires in COVID-19. About the research overall: Samples of COVID-19 (acute and convalescent) were obtained from the United States, Italy and Spain. Nucleic acid was either cDNA or gDNA, and it came from T cells, B-cell-depleted T cells, or PBMCs.

This clone came up a few times. Per the germline V gene, CDR1 is MNHEY and CDR2 is SVGAGI. The CDR3 has 16 residues. The junction had 7 bases not matched to a gene; V was cut back by 2 bases and J by 2 bases. Original data processing: Researchers report that nucleated cell counts were estimated from reference gene primer amplification. The assay was immunoSEQ multiplex PCR, and TCRdb's table has in-frame clones only and misses some. V, J and clone size are taken as reported in that table, and D and trimming were inferred from the DNA itself. The table includes approximately 71,000 clones, 79% detected once.

The clonotype was recovered from a man in his sixties with active or convalescent COVID-19. Sequenced: peripheral blood. J is TRBJ2-5 and V is TRBV6-5; 8 bases align to TRBD1. The CDR3 sequence: CASSYTTYRGQETQYF. DNA for the CDR3: TGTGCCAGCAGTTACACCACCTACAGGGGGCAAGAGACCCAGTACTTC.